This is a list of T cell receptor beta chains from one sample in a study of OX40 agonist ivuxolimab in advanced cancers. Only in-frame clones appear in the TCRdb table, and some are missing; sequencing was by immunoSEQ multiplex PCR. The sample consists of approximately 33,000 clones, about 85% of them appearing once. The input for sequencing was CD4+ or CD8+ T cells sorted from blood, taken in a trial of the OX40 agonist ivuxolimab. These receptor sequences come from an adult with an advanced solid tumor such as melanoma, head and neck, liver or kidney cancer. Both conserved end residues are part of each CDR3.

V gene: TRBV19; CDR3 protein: CASSMGAEQYF
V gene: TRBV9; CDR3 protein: CASSTQTGGGTVRSYNEQFF
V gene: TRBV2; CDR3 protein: CASLRTGSYEQYF
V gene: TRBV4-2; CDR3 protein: CASSRLSGGDNYGYTF
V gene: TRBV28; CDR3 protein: CASSLWFMGTSITGELFF
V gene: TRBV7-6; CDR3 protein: CASSPRAGALNQPQHF
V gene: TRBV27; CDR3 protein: CASSFQFLGTGDQETQYF
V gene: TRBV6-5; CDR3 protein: CASSWTVGATEAFF
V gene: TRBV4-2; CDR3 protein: CANSPAVSGGPSDTQYF
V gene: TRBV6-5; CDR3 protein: CASSYSSSGGNIQYF
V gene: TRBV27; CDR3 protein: CASSFPAGGEDTQYF
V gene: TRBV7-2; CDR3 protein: CASSEAVGVNTEAFF
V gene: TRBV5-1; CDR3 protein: CASRNRGFSHNEQFF
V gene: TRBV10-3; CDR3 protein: CAILDTYSGNTIYF
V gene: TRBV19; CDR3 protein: CASSIFGLAGRDEQFF
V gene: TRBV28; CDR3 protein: CASSFYPQVILSAFF
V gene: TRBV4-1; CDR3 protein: CASSQGLAGATGELFF
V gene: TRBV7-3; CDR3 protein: CASSLDPNTGELFF
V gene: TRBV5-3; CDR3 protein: CARSLWVRGNQPQHF
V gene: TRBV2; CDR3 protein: CASSEGTGEVEKLFF
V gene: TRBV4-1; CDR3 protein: CASSQEEAPPYEQYF
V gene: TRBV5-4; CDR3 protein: CASSSFGNEQYF
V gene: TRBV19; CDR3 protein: CASIEGTYSNQPQHF
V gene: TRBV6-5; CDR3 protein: CASSYGAYNEQFF
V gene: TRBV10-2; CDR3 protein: CASSMGSNNQPQHF
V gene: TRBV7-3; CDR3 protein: CASSLPEDNEQFF
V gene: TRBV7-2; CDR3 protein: CASSLVPDGASGAFF
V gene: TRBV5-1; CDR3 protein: CASSLVSYRTYEQYF
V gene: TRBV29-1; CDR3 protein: CSVDTKTGSGNTIYF
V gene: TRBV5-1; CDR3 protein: CASSLDLWGVTEAFF
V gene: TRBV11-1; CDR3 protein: CASSPGPSRRGYTF
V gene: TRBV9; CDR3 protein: CASSGGQGAGETQYF
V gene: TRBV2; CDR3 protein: CAVTGTSGRATNTGELFF
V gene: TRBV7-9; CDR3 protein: CASSLVSESYGYTF
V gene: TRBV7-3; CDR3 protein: CASSWTGSVTDTQYF
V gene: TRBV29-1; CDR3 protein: CSVRDRGSNEQFF
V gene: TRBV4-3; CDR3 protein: CASSQDSAPDYYEQYF
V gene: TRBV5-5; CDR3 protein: CASSLDWVSGSSYEQYF
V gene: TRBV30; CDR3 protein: CAWSFAGQGAEKLFF
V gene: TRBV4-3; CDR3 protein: CASSQDSLAPYNEQFF
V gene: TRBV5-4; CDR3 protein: CASSLQGARSYEQYF
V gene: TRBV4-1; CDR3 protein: CASSQWGVHSGNTIYF
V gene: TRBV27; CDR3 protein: CASSSGTSGRYVYNEQFF
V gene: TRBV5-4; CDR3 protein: CASSQGLAGVLRGELFF
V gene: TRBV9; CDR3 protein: CASSVGRGNYGYTF
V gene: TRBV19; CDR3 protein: CASSITGDQETQYF
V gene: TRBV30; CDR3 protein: CAWSVGTDTEAFF
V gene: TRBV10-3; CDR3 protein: CAISDPGLGQETQYF
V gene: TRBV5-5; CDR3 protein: CASSFQGTSRGNQPQHF
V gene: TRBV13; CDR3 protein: CASSPRAISNEQFF
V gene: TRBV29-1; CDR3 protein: CSVVQQNTDTQYF
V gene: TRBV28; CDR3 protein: CASIKGFDGTTPEAFF
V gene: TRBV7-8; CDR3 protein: CASSLRDSYEQYF
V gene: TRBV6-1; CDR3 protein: CASSEEASGSYEQYF
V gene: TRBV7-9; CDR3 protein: CASSLGDYYNEQFF
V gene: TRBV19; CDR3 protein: CASSISGTSGSDEQFF
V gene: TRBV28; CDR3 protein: CASSLRGSTDTQYF